These 3 T cell receptor beta chains came from one sample sequenced in a study of cytotoxic CD8 clonotypes in ibrutinib-treated CLL. The protocol was immunoSEQ multiplex PCR, while the TCRdb copy is restricted to in-frame clones and leaves out a portion. The table has 200,000 to 250,000 clones, about four fifths seen once. The starting material was PBMCs, obtained after 12 months of ibrutinib treatment. The receptors here all came from a human donor with chronic lymphocytic leukemia.

V usage is TRBV5-4 and J usage is TRBJ2-3; the D gene could be TRBD1 or TRBD2 (5 bases each). The V end lost 4 bases, the J end lost 5 bases, and 17 bases lay between the germline ends. CDR3 length equals 15 residues. Germline CDR1 reads SGHNT; CDR2 reads YYREEE (reference sequence). The DNA of the CDR3 is TGTGCCAGCAGCAACCGGGACCGCGAAGTAGATACGCAGTATTTT. Encoded protein: CASSNRDREVDTQYF.

This clone has only a few counts. The rearrangement uses TRBV30 and TRBJ1-2; D is perhaps TRBD1 (5 bases). The CDR3 is 12 amino acids. Germline V gene data show CDR1 as GTSNPN and CDR2 as SVGIG (reference sequence). The V gene lost 2 bases and the J gene lost 8 bases, with 12 bases spanning the gap. The CDR3 loop is CAWSRGVGGYTF. CDR3 DNA sequence: TGTGCCTGGAGTCGAGGGGTTGGCGGCTACACCTTC.

This chain uses TRBV19 with TRBJ1-2; 9 nucleotides align to TRBD1. V gave up 7 bases and J gave up 5 bases; unmatched junction bases: 8. This CDR3 region has 14 residues. Germline CDR1 reads LNHDA; CDR2 reads SQIVND (reference sequence). The CDR3 region has the DNA TGTGCCAGTAAACCGGGACAGGGTCTTTATGGCTACACCTTC. It translates to CASKPGQGLYGYTF.